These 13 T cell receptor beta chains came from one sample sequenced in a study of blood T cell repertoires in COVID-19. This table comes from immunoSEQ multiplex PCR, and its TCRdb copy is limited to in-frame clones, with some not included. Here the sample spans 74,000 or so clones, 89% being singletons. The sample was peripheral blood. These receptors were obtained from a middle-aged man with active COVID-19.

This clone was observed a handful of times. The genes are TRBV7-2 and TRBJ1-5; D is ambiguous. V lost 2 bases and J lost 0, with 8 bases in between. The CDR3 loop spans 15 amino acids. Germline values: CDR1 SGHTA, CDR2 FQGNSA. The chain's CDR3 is CASSLYLYSNQPQHF. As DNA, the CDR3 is TGTGCCAGCAGCTTATATTTATATAGCAATCAGCCCCAGCATTTT.

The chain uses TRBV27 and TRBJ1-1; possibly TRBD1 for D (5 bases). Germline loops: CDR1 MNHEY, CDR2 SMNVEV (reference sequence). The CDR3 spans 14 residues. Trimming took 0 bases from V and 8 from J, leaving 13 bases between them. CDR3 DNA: TGTGCCAGCAGTTTATCTCGGGGGGTGGGGGAAGCTTTCTTT. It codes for CASSLSRGVGEAFF.

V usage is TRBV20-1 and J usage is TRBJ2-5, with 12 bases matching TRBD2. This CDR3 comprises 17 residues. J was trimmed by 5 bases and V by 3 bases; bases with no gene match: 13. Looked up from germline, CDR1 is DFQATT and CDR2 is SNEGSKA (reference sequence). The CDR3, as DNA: TGCAGTGCTAGTCACCCTAGCGGGGGGGCTTTCGGGGAGACCCAGTACTTC. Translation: CSASHPSGGAFGETQYF.

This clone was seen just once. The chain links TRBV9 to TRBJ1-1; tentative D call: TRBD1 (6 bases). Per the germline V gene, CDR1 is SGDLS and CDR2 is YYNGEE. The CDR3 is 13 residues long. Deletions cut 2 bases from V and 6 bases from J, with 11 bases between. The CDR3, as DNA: TGTGCCAGCAGCGTCCACGACAGGTCTGAAGCTTTCTTT. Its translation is CASSVHDRSEAFF.

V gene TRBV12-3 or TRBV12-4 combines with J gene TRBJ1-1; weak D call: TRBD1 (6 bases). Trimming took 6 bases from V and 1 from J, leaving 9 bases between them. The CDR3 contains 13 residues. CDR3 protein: CASRQGQNTEAFF. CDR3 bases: TGTGCCAGCAGGCAGGGGCAGAACACTGAAGCTTTCTTT.

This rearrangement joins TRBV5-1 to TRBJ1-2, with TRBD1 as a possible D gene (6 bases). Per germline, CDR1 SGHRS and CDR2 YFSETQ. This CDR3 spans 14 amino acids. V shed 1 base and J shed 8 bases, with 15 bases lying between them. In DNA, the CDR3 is TGCGCCAGCAGCTTGAGGGGGACGCAAGGGGGCTACACCTTC. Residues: CASSLRGTQGGYTF.

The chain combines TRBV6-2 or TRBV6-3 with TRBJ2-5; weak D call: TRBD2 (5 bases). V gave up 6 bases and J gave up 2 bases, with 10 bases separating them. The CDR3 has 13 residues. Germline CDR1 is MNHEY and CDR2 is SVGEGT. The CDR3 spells CASSRSEQETQYF. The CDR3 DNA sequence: TGTGCCAGCAGCCGTAGCGAGCAAGAGACCCAGTACTTC.

The DNA of the CDR3 is TGTGCCAGCAGACTTAACTATGGCTACACCTTC. Residues: CASRLNYGYTF. The gene calls are TRBV28 and TRBJ1-2; D gene unclear. The CDR3 contains 11 residues. Germline CDR1 is MDHEN and CDR2 is SYDVKM. Trimming pared 6 bases from V and 1 base from J, leaving 3 bases between.

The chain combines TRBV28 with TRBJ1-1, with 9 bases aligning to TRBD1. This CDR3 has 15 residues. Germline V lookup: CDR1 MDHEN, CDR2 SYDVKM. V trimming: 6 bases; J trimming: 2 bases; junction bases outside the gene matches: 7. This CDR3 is CASSSTGGVNTEAFF. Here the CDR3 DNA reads TGTGCCAGCAGCTCCACAGGGGGCGTAAACACTGAAGCTTTCTTT.

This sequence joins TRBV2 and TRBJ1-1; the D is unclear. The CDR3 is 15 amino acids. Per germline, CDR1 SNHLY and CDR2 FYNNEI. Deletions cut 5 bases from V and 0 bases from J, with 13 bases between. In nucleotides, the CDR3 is TGTGCCAGCAGTCGAGTCGGAGTCATGAACACTGAAGCTTTCTTT. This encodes CASSRVGVMNTEAFF. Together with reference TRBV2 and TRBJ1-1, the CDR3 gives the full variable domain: EPEVTQTPSHQVTQMGQEVILRCVPISNHLYFYWYRQILGQKVEFLVSFYNNEISEKSEIFDDQFSVERPDGSNFTLKIRSTKLEDSAMYFCASSRVGVMNTEAFFGQGTRLTVV.

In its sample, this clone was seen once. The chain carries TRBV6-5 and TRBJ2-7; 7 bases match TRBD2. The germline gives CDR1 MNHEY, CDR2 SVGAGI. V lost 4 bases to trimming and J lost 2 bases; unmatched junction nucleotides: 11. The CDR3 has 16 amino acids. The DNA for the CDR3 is TGTGCCAGCAGTTCCCCCTCCCGAACTAGCGCCTACGAGCAGTACTTC. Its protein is CASSSPSRTSAYEQYF.

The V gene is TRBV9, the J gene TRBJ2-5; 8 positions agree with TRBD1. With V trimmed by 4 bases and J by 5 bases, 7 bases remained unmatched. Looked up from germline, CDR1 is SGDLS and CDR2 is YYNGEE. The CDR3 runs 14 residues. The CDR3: CASSIGQGGETQYF. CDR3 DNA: TGTGCCAGCAGCATAGGACAGGGTGGGGAGACCCAGTACTTC.

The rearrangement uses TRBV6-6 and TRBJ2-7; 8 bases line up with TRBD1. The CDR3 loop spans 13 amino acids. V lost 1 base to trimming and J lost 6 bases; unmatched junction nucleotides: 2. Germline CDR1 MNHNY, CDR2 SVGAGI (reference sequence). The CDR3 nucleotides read TGTGCCAGCAGTTACTTTGACAGGGGCGAGCAGTACTTC. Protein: CASSYFDRGEQYF.